This T cell receptor beta chain was recovered during a study of response to subunit inactivated influenza vaccine (dated by TCRdb to 2016 to 2019). For the wider study: Deep quantitative T cell receptor repertoire profiling was used in the study to track responses to a trivalent subunit inactivated influenza vaccine. Points the paper makes about the study in general: It was suggested by the authors that each seasonal influenza vaccination may recruit only a limited number of new T cells.

Library preparation employed RT-PCR. Sequencing took place on an Illumina HiSeq 2500. The raw public reads went through TCRdb reprocessing: fastp at Q25, MiXCR clone calling, in-frame beta chains kept. Each CDR3 protein gets just one entry, which takes the most common genes and DNA from the rows behind it. This sample holds 590,000 or so distinct CDR3 sequences; 13% to 15% were observed only once. The ten largest clones represent about 7.6% of the sample. There are 13 amino acids in the CDR3, from cysteine to phenylalanine inclusive. CDR3 DNA is the only sequence kept; it has 39 bases, read in frame from the first base. CDR1 and CDR2 were assigned from the germline V gene as SGHAT and FQNNGV. V loses 5 bases, J loses 7 bases, and the germline ends lie 14 bases apart. This clonotype was seen more than once but under ten times. Its binding antigen is unknown. It has no much larger one-base neighbor in the sample; base qualities were not kept.

The receptor chain draws on TRBV11-2 and TRBJ2-5; matching of 7 bases hints at TRBD1 as the D gene. This sequence was found in a man aged 50-59 years who received an inactivated influenza vaccine. Donor details come from another sample of the same person, matched by shared clones. The starting material was PBMCs from blood, obtained 14 to 15 days before vaccination. The nucleotides read TGTGCCAGCAGCCTTAGACAGGGAGGGACCCAGTACTTC. This sequence encodes CASSLRQGGTQYF.